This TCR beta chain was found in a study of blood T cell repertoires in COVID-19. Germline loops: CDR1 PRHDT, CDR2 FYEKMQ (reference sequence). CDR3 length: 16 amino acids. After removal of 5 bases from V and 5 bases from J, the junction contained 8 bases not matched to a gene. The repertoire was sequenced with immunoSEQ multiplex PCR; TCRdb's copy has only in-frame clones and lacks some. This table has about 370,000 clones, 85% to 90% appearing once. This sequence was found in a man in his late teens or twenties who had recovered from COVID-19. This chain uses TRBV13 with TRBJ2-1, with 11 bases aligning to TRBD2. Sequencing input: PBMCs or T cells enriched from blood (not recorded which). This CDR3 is CASSPRIAGGDNEQFF. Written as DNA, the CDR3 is TGTGCCAGCAGCCCCCGGATAGCGGGAGGGGACAATGAGCAGTTCTTC.